The present T cell receptor (beta chain) was sequenced within a study of cytomegalovirus exposure and HLA in healthy donors. The PCR contained 60 Vbeta and 13 Jbeta primers. Here immunoSEQ multiplex PCR was the method, and the copy in TCRdb shows in-frame clones only, minus some. The sample consists of some 120,000 clones, 84% of them appearing once. Study-wide points: Among the CMV-associated chains, a few were confirmed in vitro as specific for CMV antigens.

In this sample, this clone turned up a few times. Its antigen remains unknown. The receptor's source is a woman between 18 and 29 years old in good health and CMV-seropositive. The sequenced sample consisted of PBMCs.

Written as DNA, the CDR3 is TGTGCCAGCAGCCAGCAGCGGGGGGCGGGGAATGAGCAGTTCTTC. Encoded protein: CASSQQRGAGNEQFF. This chain joins TRBV4-2 and TRBJ2-1; 9 bases align to TRBD2. The CDR3 has 15 amino acids. CDR1 and CDR2 from the germline V gene are LGHNA and YNFKEQ. The junction had 7 bases not matched to a gene; V was cut back by 3 bases and J by 7 bases.